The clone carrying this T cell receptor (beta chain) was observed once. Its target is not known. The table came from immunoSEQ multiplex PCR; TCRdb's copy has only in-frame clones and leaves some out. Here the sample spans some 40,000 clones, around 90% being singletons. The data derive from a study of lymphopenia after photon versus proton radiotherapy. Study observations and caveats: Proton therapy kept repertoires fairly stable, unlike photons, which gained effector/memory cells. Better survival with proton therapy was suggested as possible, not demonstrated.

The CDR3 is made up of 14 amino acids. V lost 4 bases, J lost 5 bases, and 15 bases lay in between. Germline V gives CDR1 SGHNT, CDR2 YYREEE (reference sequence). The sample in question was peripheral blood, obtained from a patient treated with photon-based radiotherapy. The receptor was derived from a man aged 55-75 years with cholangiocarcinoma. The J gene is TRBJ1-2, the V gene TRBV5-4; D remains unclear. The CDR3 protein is CASSQRQARYGYTF. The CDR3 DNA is TGTGCCAGCAGCCAGCGGCAGGCTCGTTATGGCTACACCTTC.